Listed below are T cell receptor beta chains from one sample, sequenced in a study of blood T cell repertoires in COVID-19. Produced via immunoSEQ multiplex PCR; TCRdb's table is partial and in-frame only. The table includes around 400,000 clones, over 75% detected once. The sequenced sample was peripheral blood. Source of these receptors: a woman aged 60 to 75 with COVID-19, enrolled during active disease. The CDR3 runs from the conserved cysteine through the conserved F or W. Fields, in order: D gene, J gene, V gene, clone size, CDR3 DNA, CDR3 protein. The D gene is left open where the match is weak. A row's size may be missing; if present it is once, few, many or a size class.

>.|TRBJ2-7|TRBV6-5|.
TGTGCCAGCAGCCGCGATCCGGTCTACGAGCAGTACTTC
CASSRDPVYEQYF
>.|TRBJ1-1|TRBV12-3/TRBV12-4|.
TGTGCCAGCACGTCACAACCGAACACTGAAGCTTTCTTT
CASTSQPNTEAFF
>TRBD1|TRBJ2-1|TRBV19|.
TGTGCCAGTAGTCCCAGACAGGGCCACAATGAGCAGTTCTTC
CASSPRQGHNEQFF
>.|TRBJ1-2|TRBV3-1/TRBV3-2|.
TGTGCCAGCAGCCATGCGGGGGGGTTATCAGGTTATGGCTACACCTTC
CASSHAGGLSGYGYTF
>TRBD2|TRBJ2-5|TRBV2|.
TGTGCCAGCAGATTAGCGGGGGGAGGAGAGACCCAGTACTTC
CASRLAGGGETQYF
>.|TRBJ2-3|TRBV24-1|.
TGTGCCACCGCGGAGGAGCAGTATTTT
CATAEEQYF
>TRBD1|TRBJ1-2|TRBV5-1|.
TGCGCCAGCAGCTTTTCGCAGGGGGTCGAAGGCTACACCTTC
CASSFSQGVEGYTF
>.|TRBJ1-1|TRBV28|.
TGTGCCAGCAGTTTATCGAGAACTGAAGCTTTCTTT
CASSLSRTEAFF
>.|TRBJ1-1|TRBV12-3/TRBV12-4|.
TGTGCCAGCAGTCCCAGGGTGGCCACTGAAGCTTTCTTT
CASSPRVATEAFF
>.|TRBJ1-3|TRBV7-2|.
TGTGCCAGCAGCTTAAGCTCGTCTGGAAACACCATATATTTT
CASSLSSSGNTIYF
>TRBD1|TRBJ1-1|TRBV5-8|.
TGTGCCAGCAGCCGTGACAGGGGGACTGAAGCTTTCTTT
CASSRDRGTEAFF
>.|TRBJ2-1|TRBV2|once
TGTGCCAGCAAGGGGCGGCAGTACAATGAGCAGTTCTTC
CASKGRQYNEQFF
>TRBD1|TRBJ1-1|TRBV6-6|few
TGTGCCAGCAGCCGAAACGGACAGGGGAACACTGAAGCTTTCTTT
CASSRNGQGNTEAFF
>.|TRBJ2-6|TRBV5-1|.
TGCGCCAGCAGCTGGACCGGGACACCTATCACTGGGGCCAACGTCCTGACTTTC
CASSWTGTPITGANVLTF
>.|TRBJ1-1|TRBV5-6|.
TGTGCCAGCAGCTTGGGACTGCGGAACACTGAAGCTTTCTTT
CASSLGLRNTEAFF
>.|TRBJ1-1|TRBV7-2|.
TGTGCCAGCAGCTTAGTTCCGTATAGGAACACTGAAGCTTTCTTT
CASSLVPYRNTEAFF
>TRBD1|TRBJ2-6|TRBV28|.
TGTGCCAGCGACCCCGGGACAGTCAACTCTGGGGCCAACGTCCTGACTTTC
CASDPGTVNSGANVLTF
>.|TRBJ2-3|TRBV12-5|.
TGTGCTAGTGGTTTGGGACACCTCGATACAGATACGCAGTATTTT
CASGLGHLDTDTQYF
>TRBD1|TRBJ1-6|TRBV6-5|once
TGTGCCAGCAGCCGCACGAACAGGGGCAATTCACCCCTCCACTTT
CASSRTNRGNSPLHF
>TRBD1|TRBJ1-5|TRBV29-1|.
TGCAGCGTCGCCGGGACAGGGGGCACTCAGCCCCAGCATTTT
CSVAGTGGTQPQHF
>TRBD1|TRBJ1-1|TRBV18|.
TGTGCCAGCTCACCGGGACAGGGAGCTTTCTTT
CASSPGQGAFF
>.|TRBJ1-1|TRBV2|.
TGTGCCAGCTCAGGGCTGACTGAAGCTTTCTTT
CASSGLTEAFF
>.|TRBJ1-1|TRBV24-1|.
TGTGCCACCAGTGACGACAGGAACACTGAAGCTTTCTTT
CATSDDRNTEAFF
>TRBD2|TRBJ2-5|TRBV5-1|.
TGCGCCAGCAGCTGGGAGGGCGGGTCTTGGGAAGAGACCCAGTACTTC
CASSWEGGSWEETQYF
>TRBD1|TRBJ1-6|TRBV19|.
TGTGCCAGTAGTGTTACCGGGACAGGGGTGTCACCCCTCCACTTT
CASSVTGTGVSPLHF
>.|TRBJ2-3|TRBV6-2/TRBV6-3|.
TGTGCCAGCAGTCACCCCTGGCGGGGTAGCACAGATACGCAGTATTTT
CASSHPWRGSTDTQYF
>.|TRBJ1-1|TRBV19|once
TGTGCCAGTATCAAGGGACAAACGAACACTGAAGCTTTCTTT
CASIKGQTNTEAFF
>.|TRBJ1-2|TRBV2|.
TGTGCCAGCAGTGAACAAGGGGGTGGTGGCTACACCTTC
CASSEQGGGGYTF
>.|TRBJ1-4|TRBV11-1|few
TGTGCCAGCAGCAAGTACAGACATGAAAAACTGTTTTTT
CASSKYRHEKLFF
>TRBD1|TRBJ1-1|TRBV25-1|.
TGTGCCAGCAGAGAAGGGGGCTACACTGAAGCTTTCTTT
CASREGGYTEAFF
>.|TRBJ2-1|TRBV30|.
TGTGCCTGGAGTGTATTTAACAATGAGCAGTTCTTC
CAWSVFNNEQFF
>.|TRBJ2-3|TRBV30|.
TGTGCCTGGGGACTTAGTTCCACAGATACGCAGTATTTT
CAWGLSSTDTQYF
>.|TRBJ2-3|TRBV7-8|few
TGTGCCAGCAGGGAAGGGGATGGCACAGATACGCAGTATTTT
CASREGDGTDTQYF
>.|TRBJ2-1|TRBV7-9|.
TGTGCCAGCAGCCCATACAATGAGCAGTTCTTC
CASSPYNEQFF
>TRBD1|TRBJ1-1|TRBV5-4|.
TGTGCCAGCAGCGAACACAGGGGGCGGACTGAAGCTTTCTTT
CASSEHRGRTEAFF
>.|TRBJ2-5|TRBV6-5|.
TGTGCCAGCAGCCCGAGGATCGGGGAGACCCAGTACTTC
CASSPRIGETQYF
>TRBD2|TRBJ2-3|TRBV5-1|.
TGCGCCAGCAGCCCCGCCGCGGGCGGGGGGGCCCGGGATACGCAGTATTTT
CASSPAAGGGARDTQYF
>TRBD2|TRBJ2-1|TRBV28|.
TGTGCCAGCAGTTCATCAAGCGGGGTTACCTACGGCTCCAATGAGCAGTTCTTC
CASSSSSGVTYGSNEQFF
>.|TRBJ2-2|TRBV19|.
TGTGCCAGCAAAGACAGGATAAACACCGGGGAGCTGTTTTTT
CASKDRINTGELFF
>.|TRBJ2-2|TRBV18|.
TGTGCCAGCTCACCACCGGCAGGAACGAACACCGGGGAGCTGTTTTTT
CASSPPAGTNTGELFF
>.|TRBJ1-1|TRBV21-1|.
TGTGCCAGCAGCTCCTCGGCAGGGTCGGACACTGAAGCTTTCTTT
CASSSSAGSDTEAFF
>.|TRBJ1-1|TRBV6-5|.
TGTGCCAGTCGACAGCTTGTTAGGAACACTGAAGCTTTCTTT
CASRQLVRNTEAFF
>.|TRBJ1-1|TRBV28|.
TGTGCCAGCAGTTCCCGGGGTAGGGACACTGAAGCTTTCTTT
CASSSRGRDTEAFF
>.|TRBJ2-3|TRBV20-1|.
TGCAGTGCTCGCCCAGGGGATACGCAGTATTTT
CSARPGDTQYF
>.|TRBJ2-7|TRBV11-2|.
TGTGCCAGCAGCCTCGGCCGGGGGAACGAGCAGTACTTC
CASSLGRGNEQYF
>.|TRBJ1-5|TRBV19|few
TGTGCCAGTAGTATAGTCGCAGGGAATAGCAATCAGCCCCAGCATTTT
CASSIVAGNSNQPQHF
>.|TRBJ2-2|TRBV28|few
TGTGCCACCCGGTACGGGGAGCTGTTTTTT
CATRYGELFF
>.|TRBJ1-1|TRBV2|.
TGTGCCAGCAGTGAAATTGGGCTATTGAACACTGAAGCTTTCTTT
CASSEIGLLNTEAFF
>TRBD2|TRBJ2-3|TRBV28|.
TGTGCCAGCAGTGACCCTTCCGGGACTAGCGGGGGCCGGGGGGATACGCAGTATTTT
CASSDPSGTSGGRGDTQYF
>.|TRBJ1-5|TRBV28|.
TGTGCCAGCAGCTGGGTGGGGGCGGTTCAGCCCCAGCATTTT
CASSWVGAVQPQHF
>TRBD1|TRBJ2-7|TRBV6-5|few
TGTGCCAGCCGCGTTGGACAGGGAGTCTACGAGCAGTACTTC
CASRVGQGVYEQYF
>.|TRBJ1-2|TRBV20-1|.
TGCAGTGCTATAGAACTCAATGGCTACACCTTC
CSAIELNGYTF
>.|TRBJ1-1|TRBV6-6|once
TGTGCCAGCAGTTACAGGGGGAACACTGAAGCTTTCTTT
CASSYRGNTEAFF
>.|TRBJ2-3|TRBV20-1|.
TGCAGTGCTAGCTCCGATACGCAGTATTTT
CSASSDTQYF
>.|TRBJ1-2|TRBV19|.
TGTGCCAGTACCCACCACCAGGTTTCTGGCTACACCTTC
CASTHHQVSGYTF
>TRBD2|TRBJ2-2|TRBV30|.
TGTGCCTGGTTTTGGGGGGGTGGCACCGGGGAGCTGTTTTTT
CAWFWGGGTGELFF
>.|TRBJ1-1|TRBV2|.
TGTGCCAGCAGATTGGGTAGTGAGGACACTAAAGCTTTCTTT
CASRLGSEDTKAFF